The T cell receptor (beta chain) described here comes from a study of control samples from healthy donors and cancer patients. The sample holds one count of this clone. The CDR3 length is 13 residues. Trimming left V 6 bases short and J 8 bases short, with 11 bases between. Sequencing used immunoSEQ multiplex PCR; TCRdb keeps in-frame clones, though not all of them. The table lists about 49,000 clones, 70% to 90% of them singletons. The chain has TRBV12-3 or TRBV12-4 and TRBJ1-6, with D hard to call. Input material: PBMCs. The clonotype comes from a woman in her forties or fifties with lung cancer. The CDR3: CASRGRAHSPLHF. The CDR3 DNA reads TGTGCCAGCAGGGGGAGGGCACATTCACCCCTCCACTTT.